This T cell receptor beta chain was sequenced in a study of blood T cell repertoires in COVID-19. Study background: PBMCs, B-cell-depleted T cells, or T cells were the source of the cDNA or gDNA that made up the material.

Trimming cost V 4 bases and J 7 bases; bases outside gene matches: 4. CDR1 SGHTA and CDR2 FQGNSA come from the germline V gene. The CDR3 consists of 16 residues. Data came from immunoSEQ multiplex PCR; TCRdb stores just in-frame clones and leaves some out. Here the sample spans about 170,000 clones, 77% being singletons. This chain links TRBV7-2 with TRBJ2-1; 16 nucleotides agree with TRBD2. Sequencing was performed on peripheral blood. The receptor's source is a man aged 65 to 85 with acute or convalescent COVID-19. CDR3 residues: CASSWGLAGGRNEQFF. The DNA for the CDR3 is TGTGCCAGCAGCTGGGGACTAGCGGGGGGGCGGAATGAGCAGTTCTTC.